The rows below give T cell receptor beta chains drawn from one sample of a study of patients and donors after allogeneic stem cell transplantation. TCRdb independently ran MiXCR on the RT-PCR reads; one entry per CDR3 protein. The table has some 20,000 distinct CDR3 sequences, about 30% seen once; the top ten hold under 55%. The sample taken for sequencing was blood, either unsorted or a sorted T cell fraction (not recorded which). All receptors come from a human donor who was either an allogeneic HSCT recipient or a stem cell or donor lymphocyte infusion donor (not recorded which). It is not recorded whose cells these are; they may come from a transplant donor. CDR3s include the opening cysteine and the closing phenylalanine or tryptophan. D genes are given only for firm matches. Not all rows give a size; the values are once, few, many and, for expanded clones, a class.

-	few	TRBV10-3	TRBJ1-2	CAIRARDIGGYTF	TGTGCCATCAGGGCAAGGGACATCGGAGGCTACACCTTC
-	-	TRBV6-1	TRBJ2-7	CASSQTGTYEQYF	TGTGCCAGCAGTCAAACAGGGACCTACGAGCAGTACTTC
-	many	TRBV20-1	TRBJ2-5	CSATTGLETQYF	TGCAGTGCTACGACGGGCCTGGAGACCCAGTACTTC
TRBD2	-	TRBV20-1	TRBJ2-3	CSAKRGTQYF	TGCAGTGCCAAGCGGGGTACGCAGTATTTT
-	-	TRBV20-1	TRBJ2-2	CSARTVTGELFF	TGCAGTGCCCGGACAGTAACCGGGGAGCTGTTTTTT
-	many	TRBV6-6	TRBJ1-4	CASLSHPEKLFF	TGTGCCAGCCTTTCCCATCCGGAAAAACTGTTTTTT
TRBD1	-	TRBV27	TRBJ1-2	CASSHRGPAIGYTF	TGTGCCAGCAGCCACAGGGGGCCGGCTATTGGCTACACCTTC
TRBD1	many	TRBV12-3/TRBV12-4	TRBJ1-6	CASSQGQKDSPLHF	TGTGCCAGCAGTCAGGGACAGAAGGATTCACCCCTCCACTTT
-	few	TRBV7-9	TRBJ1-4	CASSYRPSQGEKLFF	TGTGCCAGCAGTTACCGACCTTCCCAGGGAGAAAAACTGTTTTTT
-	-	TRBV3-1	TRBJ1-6	CASSQVVGRSPLHF	TGTGCCAGCAGCCAAGTGGTGGGGCGCTCACCCCTCCACTTT
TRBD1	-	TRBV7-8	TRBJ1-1	CASSPRTGKRAFF	TGTGCCAGCAGCCCCCGGACAGGGAAAAGAGCTTTCTTT
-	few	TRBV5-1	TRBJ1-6	CASSLVGAHSPLHF	TGCGCCAGCAGCTTAGTGGGGGCTCATTCACCCCTCCACTTT
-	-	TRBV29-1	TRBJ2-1	CSVEEGGPSSYNEQFF	TGCAGCGTTGAAGAGGGGGGACCCAGCTCCTACAATGAGCAGTTCTTC
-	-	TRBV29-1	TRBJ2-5	CSVAGAPQETQYF	TGCAGCGTTGCGGGGGCCCCCCAAGAGACCCAGTACTTC
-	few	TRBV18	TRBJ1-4	CAGTGQKNEKLFF	TGTGCCGGGACGGGACAAAAAAATGAAAAACTGTTTTTT
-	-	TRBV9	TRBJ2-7	CASSQRGLRYDEQYF	TGTGCCAGCAGCCAACGCGGCTTGAGGTACGACGAGCAGTACTTC
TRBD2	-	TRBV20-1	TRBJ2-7	CSASKRGGTYEQYF	TGCAGTGCTAGCAAGCGGGGGGGCACCTACGAGCAGTACTTC
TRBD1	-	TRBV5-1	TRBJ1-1	CASTLQGGTEAFF	TGCGCCAGCACCTTACAGGGGGGCACAGAAGCTTTCTTT
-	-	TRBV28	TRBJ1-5	CASITIPPYNQPQHF	TGTGCCAGCATTACCATTCCCCCCTATAATCAGCCCCAGCATTTT
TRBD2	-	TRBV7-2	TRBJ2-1	CASSLAGGQGEQFF	TGTGCCAGCAGCCTAGCGGGGGGGCAGGGTGAGCAGTTCTTC
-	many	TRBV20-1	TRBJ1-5	CSARDFVRGNQPQHF	TGCAGTGCTAGAGATTTCGTTCGGGGCAATCAGCCCCAGCATTTT
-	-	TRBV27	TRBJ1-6	CASSWGGSRSSYNSPLHF	TGTGCCAGCAGTTGGGGGGGAAGCCGTTCTTCCTATAATTCACCCCTCCACTTT
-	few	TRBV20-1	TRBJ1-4	CSARMGRGNEKLFF	TGCAGTGCTAGAATGGGGAGAGGTAATGAAAAACTGTTTTTT
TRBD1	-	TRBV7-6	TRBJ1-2	CASSSYRDRANYGYTF	TGTGCCAGCAGCTCCTACCGGGACAGGGCTAACTATGGCTACACCTTC
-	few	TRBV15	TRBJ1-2	CATADGAGRSDYTF	TGTGCCACCGCGGATGGGGCAGGGAGAAGTGACTACACCTTC
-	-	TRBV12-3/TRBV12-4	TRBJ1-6	CASSLLGPTPLHF	TGTGCCAGCAGTTTACTGGGCCCCACACCCCTCCACTTT
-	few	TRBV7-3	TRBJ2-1	CASSLTPDSYNEQFF	TGTGCCAGCAGCTTAACCCCCGACTCCTACAATGAGCAGTTCTTC
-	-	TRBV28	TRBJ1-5	CASSQSWGDASNQPQHF	TGTGCCAGCAGCCAGTCCTGGGGAGATGCTAGCAATCAGCCCCAGCATTTT
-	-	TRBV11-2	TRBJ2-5	CASSNDPGGTQYF	TGTGCCAGCAGCAATGACCCGGGCGGGACCCAGTACTTC
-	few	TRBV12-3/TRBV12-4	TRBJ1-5	CASSPFPLGNQPQHF	TGTGCCAGCAGTCCCTTTCCCTTGGGCAATCAGCCCCAGCATTTT
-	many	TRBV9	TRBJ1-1	CASSVAGDGSNTEAFF	TGTGCCAGCAGCGTAGCAGGGGACGGCTCGAACACTGAAGCTTTCTTT
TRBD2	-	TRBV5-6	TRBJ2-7	CASSLELAASSYEQYF	TGTGCCAGCAGCTTGGAACTAGCGGCAAGCTCCTACGAGCAGTACTTC
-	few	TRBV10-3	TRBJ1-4	CAISEAPGGENEKLFF	TGTGCCATCAGTGAGGCCCCGGGAGGGGAGAATGAAAAACTGTTTTTT
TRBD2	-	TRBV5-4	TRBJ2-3	CASRSLAGGLTDTQYF	TGTGCCAGCAGATCTTTAGCGGGGGGTCTCACAGATACGCAGTATTTT
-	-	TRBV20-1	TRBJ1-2	CSARMGGQVAGYTF	TGCAGTGCTAGAATGGGGGGGCAGGTCGCTGGCTACACCTTC
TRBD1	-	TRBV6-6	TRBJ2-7	CATTGQGYEQYF	TGTGCCACGACGGGACAGGGGTACGAGCAGTACTTC
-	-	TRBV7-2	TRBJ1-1	CASSLERSQTEAFF	TGTGCCAGCAGCTTAGAACGGTCCCAGACTGAAGCTTTCTTT
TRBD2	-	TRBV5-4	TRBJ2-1	CASSFPGLGYNEQFF	TGTGCCAGCAGCTTCCCGGGACTAGGTTACAATGAGCAGTTCTTC
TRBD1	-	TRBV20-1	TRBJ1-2	CSARTGERNYGYTF	TGCAGTGCTAGGACAGGGGAGAGGAACTATGGCTACACCTTC
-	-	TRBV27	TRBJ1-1	CASSPLRVTEAFF	TGTGCCAGCAGTCCCTTAAGGGTCACTGAAGCTTTCTTT
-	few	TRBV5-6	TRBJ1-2	CASSSFYGYTF	TGTGCCAGCAGCTCTTTCTATGGCTACACCTTC
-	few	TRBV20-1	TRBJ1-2	CSAGRRWNYGYTF	TGCAGTGCTGGGCGTCGATGGAACTATGGCTACACCTTC
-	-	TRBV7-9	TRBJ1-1	CASRADSRGTEAFF	TGTGCCAGCAGGGCGGACAGTCGAGGTACTGAAGCTTTCTTT
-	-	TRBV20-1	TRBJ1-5	CSARVSQGSNQPQHF	TGTAGTGCTAGAGTAAGCCAGGGCAGCAATCAGCCCCAGCATTTT
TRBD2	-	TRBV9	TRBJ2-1	CASSVEASGLYNEQFF	TGTGCCAGCAGCGTAGAGGCTAGCGGGCTATACAATGAGCAGTTCTTC
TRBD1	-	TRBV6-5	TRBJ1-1	CASSSGTGKAFF	TGTGCCAGCAGTTCCGGGACAGGGAAGGCTTTCTTT
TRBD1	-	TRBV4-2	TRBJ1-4	CASSQDIGGQVATNEKLFF	TGTGCCAGCAGCCAAGATATTGGGGGACAGGTAGCGACTAATGAAAAACTGTTTTTT
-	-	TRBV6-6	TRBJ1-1	CASSYGGINTEAFF	TGTGCCAGCAGTTACGGGGGGATAAACACTGAAGCTTTCTTT
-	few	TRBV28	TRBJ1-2	CASSWPREGNYGYTF	TGTGCCAGCAGCTGGCCCAGGGAAGGGAACTATGGCTACACCTTC
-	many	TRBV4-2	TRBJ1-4	CASSQDRSRHFQF	TGTGCCAGCAGCCAAGATCGATCCAGGCATTTCCAGTTT
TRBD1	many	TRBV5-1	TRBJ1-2	CASSLGMNQGQVNYGYTF	TGCGCCAGCAGCTTGGGGATGAATCAGGGACAGGTTAACTATGGCTACACCTTC
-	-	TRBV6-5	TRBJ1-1	CASRPDMAMNTEAFF	TGTGCCAGCAGGCCCGACATGGCCATGAACACTGAAGCTTTCTTT
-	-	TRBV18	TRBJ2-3	CASQGGNTDTQYF	TGTGCCAGCCAAGGGGGAAACACAGATACGCAGTATTTT
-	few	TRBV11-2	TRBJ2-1	CASSLYRPYNEQFF	TGTGCCAGCAGCTTATACCGGCCCTACAATGAGCAGTTCTTC
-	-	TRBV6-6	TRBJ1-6	CASTHTARGASPLHF	TGTGCCAGCACCCACACCGCCCGAGGGGCTTCACCCCTCCACTTT
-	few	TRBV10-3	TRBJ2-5	CASSGGPDNKETQYF	TGTGCCTCTTCGGGTGGGCCCGATAACAAAGAGACCCAGTACTTC
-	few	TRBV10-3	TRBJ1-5	CAISESFGAHSNQPQHF	TGTGCCATCAGTGAGTCGTTCGGGGCCCATAGCAATCAGCCCCAGCATTTT
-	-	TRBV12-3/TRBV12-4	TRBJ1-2	CASPRGGTNYGYTF	TGTGCCAGCCCCAGAGGGGGTACTAACTATGGCTACACCTTC
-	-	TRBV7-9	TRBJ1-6	CASSFATVGSGSPLHF	TGTGCCAGCAGCTTCGCCACAGTGGGGTCGGGTTCACCCCTCCACTTT